Each of the 20 T cell receptor beta chains below was sequenced from the same sample in a study of cytomegalovirus exposure and HLA in healthy donors. Amplification used 60 Vbeta primers and 13 Jbeta primers. Assay: immunoSEQ multiplex PCR; the TCRdb copy retains only in-frame clones and omits some. Here the sample spans 140,000 to 150,000 clones, less than 85% being singletons. Sequencing was carried out using PBMCs. The receptors stem from a man aged 35-49 years in good health and CMV-seronegative.

The chain links TRBV6-5 to TRBJ1-2; 7 bases are a match to TRBD1. Germline-derived CDR1 and CDR2 are MNHEY and SVGAGI. J was trimmed by 0 bases and V by 8 bases; bases with no gene match: 3. CDR3 length: 13 residues. CDR3 DNA: TGTGCCAGCCTGGGGACAGCTAACTATGGCTACACCTTC. This codes for CASLGTANYGYTF.

This clone was observed a few times. The chain combines TRBV6-1 with TRBJ1-2, with D possibly TRBD1 on 6 matching bases. Germline V lookup: CDR1 MNHNS, CDR2 SASEGT. Trimming removed 2 bases from V and 7 bases from J, with 17 bases in between. This CDR3 is 15 amino acids long. CDR3 bases: TGTGCCAGCAGTGAATATCTTGGGGGCGCGGGTGGCTACACCTTC. It yields the protein CASSEYLGGAGGYTF.

The chain links TRBV30 to TRBJ1-6; D is uncertain. This CDR3 spans 13 amino acids. Germline V gene sequence: CDR1 GTSNPN, CDR2 SVGIG (reference sequence). Between the trimmed V and J ends, which lost 3 bases and 7 bases, there was a span of 10 bases. Here the CDR3 reads CAWRSVGNSPLHF. The CDR3 region has the DNA TGTGCCTGGAGGAGCGTCGGCAATTCACCCCTCCACTTT. Full variable domain (rest looked up from reference TRBV30 and TRBJ1-6): SQTIHQWPATLVQPVGSPLSLECTVEGTSNPNLYWYRQAAGRGLQLLFYSVGIGQISSEVPQNLSASRPQDRQFILSSKKLLLSDSGFYLCAWRSVGNSPLHFGNGTRLTVT.

The rearrangement links TRBV19 to TRBJ2-2; a possible D gene is TRBD1 (5 bases). Germline V gene lookup returns CDR1 LNHDA and CDR2 SQIVND (reference sequence). This CDR3 comprises 15 residues. V shed 7 bases and J shed 2 bases, with 14 bases lying between them. The CDR3 spells CASTERDRNTGELFF. Written as DNA, the CDR3 is TGTGCCAGTACCGAGAGAGACAGAAACACCGGGGAGCTGTTTTTT.

This chain connects TRBV7-9 to TRBJ2-5; D gene unclear. The J call may be mistaken, given a closer DNA end match to TRBJ2-7. The CDR3 is made up of 13 amino acids. CDR1 and CDR2 (germline): SEHNR, FQNEAQ (reference sequence). CDR3: CASSGTVSYEQYF. The CDR3 bases are TGTGCCAGCAGCGGTACTGTATCCTACGAGCAGTACTTC.

The gene calls are TRBV9 and TRBJ2-7, with 9 bases fitting TRBD1. V dropped 0 bases and J dropped 3; count of bases not matched to a gene: 7. CDR1 and CDR2 (germline): SGDLS, YYNGEE. The CDR3 is 16 amino acids. The CDR3 DNA is TGTGCCAGCAGCGTAGTCGGGACAGGGACGTACTACGAGCAGTACTTC. Translating it yields CASSVVGTGTYYEQYF.

In its sample, this clone was seen a few times. The genes are TRBV30 and TRBJ2-3; a possible D gene is TRBD2 (6 bases). Trimming shortened V by 4 bases and J by 1 base, and 12 bases separated the two germline ends. Germline lookup yields CDR1 GTSNPN and CDR2 SVGIG (reference sequence). The CDR3 length is 14 residues. CDR3 DNA sequence: TGTGCCTGGAACTTAGGAGGGGGCACAGATACGCAGTATTTT. Its translation: CAWNLGGGTDTQYF.

CDR3 in amino acids: CASSRLGTGKEKLFF. The CDR3, as DNA: TGTGCCAGCAGCCGATTAGGGACAGGGAAAGAAAAACTGTTTTTT. The genes are TRBV7-6 and TRBJ1-4, with 9 bases lining up with TRBD1. CDR1 is SGHVS, CDR2 FNYEAQ, per germline. After removal of 5 bases from V and 8 bases from J, the junction contained 9 bases not matched to a gene. This CDR3 has 15 residues.

The V gene is TRBV19, the J gene TRBJ2-3; 8 nucleotides line up with TRBD1. The length of the CDR3 is 16 residues. Germline V gene lookup returns CDR1 LNHDA and CDR2 SQIVND (reference sequence). After removal of 4 bases from V and 3 bases from J, the junction contained 9 bases not matched to a gene. CDR3 loop: CASSTRTGSGTDTQYF. The CDR3 DNA reads TGTGCCAGTAGTACCCGGACAGGGTCTGGAACAGATACGCAGTATTTT.

Only a few counts were recorded for this clone. The rearrangement uses TRBV5-1 and TRBJ2-5; 7 nucleotides align to TRBD1. V shed 0 bases, J shed 4 bases, and the junction held 3 bases outside the gene matches. The CDR3 is made up of 14 amino acids. The germline V gene encodes CDR1 SGHRS and CDR2 YFSETQ. CDR3: CASSLAYRGETQYF. CDR3 DNA: TGCGCCAGCAGCTTGGCGTACAGGGGAGAGACCCAGTACTTC. Full variable domain (rest looked up from reference TRBV5-1 and TRBJ2-5): KAGVTQTPRYLIKTRGQQVTLSCSPISGHRSVSWYQQTPGQGLQFLFEYFSETQRNKGNFPGRFSGRQFSNSRSEMNVSTLELGDSALYLCASSLAYRGETQYFGPGTRLLVL.

This chain joins TRBV13 and TRBJ1-1; TRBD1 might be the D (6 bases). Trimming stripped 4 bases from V and 11 bases from J, with 11 bases between. The CDR3 runs to 11 residues. The germline V gene has CDR1 PRHDT and CDR2 FYEKMQ (reference sequence). This chain's CDR3 is CASSSDSSAFF. In DNA, the CDR3 is TGTGCCAGCAGCTCGGACAGCTCGGCTTTCTTT.

The CDR3 loop reads CASRNRPTNEKLFF. CDR3 coding DNA: TGTGCCAGCAGGAACAGGCCTACGAATGAAAAACTGTTTTTT. The chain couples TRBV27 to TRBJ1-4; D may be TRBD1 (5 bases). The CDR3 is 14 amino acids. The germline V and J ends were trimmed by 6 bases and 5 bases, with 13 bases remaining between them. From germline, CDR1 is MNHEY and CDR2 SMNVEV (reference sequence).

This clone has only a few counts. This chain uses TRBV6-1 with TRBJ1-1; D might be TRBD1 (6 bases). The CDR3 has 13 residues. V lost 2 bases to trimming and J lost 9 bases, with 13 bases between them. Germline lookup yields CDR1 MNHNS and CDR2 SASEGT. The CDR3 nucleotides are TGTGCCAGCAGTGAACAACCGGACAGAAAAGCTTTCTTT. Translated, it gives CASSEQPDRKAFF.

The V and J genes are TRBV9 and TRBJ2-7, with TRBD1 matching over 9 bases. The junction had 4 bases not matched to a gene; V was cut back by 1 base and J by 5 bases. This CDR3 has 14 amino acids. Germline loops: CDR1 SGDLS, CDR2 YYNGEE. CDR3 sequence: CASSVTGQGHEQYF. As DNA, the CDR3 is TGTGCCAGCAGCGTAACGGGACAGGGCCACGAGCAGTACTTC.

This rearrangement joins TRBV4-1 to TRBJ2-5; D possibly corresponds to TRBD2 (5 bases). The J call is doubtful: the DNA matches TRBJ2-7 better. This CDR3 region has 16 residues. CDR1 is MGHRA, CDR2 YSYEKL, per germline. The DNA of the CDR3 is TGCGCCAGCAGCCTTCTTGGAGGCGAAGGGTCCTACGAGCAGTACTTC. Encoded protein: CASSLLGGEGSYEQYF.

This clone was found once. The chain joins TRBV7-9 to TRBJ2-7; D remains ambiguous. Germline V gene sequence: CDR1 SEHNR, CDR2 FQNEAQ (reference sequence). Deletions cut 4 bases from V and 7 bases from J, with 23 bases between. The CDR3 runs to 16 residues. The DNA for the CDR3 is TGTGCCAGCAGCTCCTCAATAGCCGGCGTCGATGGGGAGCAGTACTTC. Encoded protein: CASSSSIAGVDGEQYF.

The CDR3 DNA sequence: TGTGCCAGCAGCTTAGCACTGGGGACACCTACTGAAGCTTTCTTT. This gives the protein CASSLALGTPTEAFF. V usage is TRBV7-2 and J usage is TRBJ1-1; D is possibly TRBD1 (6 bases). V was trimmed by 0 bases and J by 5 bases, leaving 13 bases between them. The CDR3 totals 15 residues. Germline V gene lookup returns CDR1 SGHTA and CDR2 FQGNSA. The whole variable domain, remainder taken from reference TRBV7-2 and TRBJ1-1, is GAGVSQSPSNKVTEKGKDVELRCDPISGHTALYWYRQSLGQGLEFLIYFQGNSAPDKSGLPSDRFSAERTGGSVSTLTIQRTQQEDSAVYLCASSLALGTPTEAFFGQGTRLTVV.

The CDR3: CASSSFIGETQYF. For the CDR3, the DNA is TGTGCCAGCAGCTCATTCATCGGGGAGACCCAGTACTTC. The rearrangement links TRBV6-1 to TRBJ2-5; D not certain. Deletions cut 6 bases from V and 5 bases from J, with 13 bases between. The CDR3 totals 13 residues. Per the germline V gene, CDR1 is MNHNS and CDR2 is SASEGT.

The chain links TRBV7-6 to TRBJ2-5, with 10 bases that match TRBD2. This CDR3 has 14 amino acids. Germline loops: CDR1 SGHVS, CDR2 FNYEAQ. J was trimmed by 4 bases and V by 8 bases; bases with no gene match: 7. The CDR3 region has the DNA TGTGCCAGCCAGAGCGGGGGGGGCGCAGAGACCCAGTACTTC. Translated: CASQSGGGAETQYF. The full variable domain, with the rest looked up from reference TRBV7-6 and TRBJ2-5, is GAGVSQSPRYKVTKRGQDVALRCDPISGHVSLYWYRQALGQGPEFLTYFNYEAQQDKSGLPNDRFSAERPEGSISTLTIQRTEQRDSAMYRCASQSGGGAETQYFGPGTRLLVL.

The chain is built from TRBV5-4 and TRBJ2-3, with no clear D. The ends were cut back, 1 base at V and 3 bases at J, with 3 bases in the middle. This CDR3 has 12 residues. CDR1 is SGHNT, CDR2 YYREEE, per germline (reference sequence). The chain's CDR3 is CASSLRTDTQYF. Here the CDR3 DNA reads TGTGCCAGCAGCTTGCGGACAGATACGCAGTATTTT.